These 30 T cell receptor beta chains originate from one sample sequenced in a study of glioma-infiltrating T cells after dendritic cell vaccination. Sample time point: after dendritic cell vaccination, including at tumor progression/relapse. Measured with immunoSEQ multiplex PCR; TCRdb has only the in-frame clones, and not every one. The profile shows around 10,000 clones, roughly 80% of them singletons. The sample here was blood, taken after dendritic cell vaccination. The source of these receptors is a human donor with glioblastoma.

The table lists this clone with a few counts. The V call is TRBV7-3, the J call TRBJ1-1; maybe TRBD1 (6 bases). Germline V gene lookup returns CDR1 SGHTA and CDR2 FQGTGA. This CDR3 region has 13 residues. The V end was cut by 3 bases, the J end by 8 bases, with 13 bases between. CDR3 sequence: CASSFFVQGEAFF. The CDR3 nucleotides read TGTGCCAGCAGCTTTTTCGTCCAGGGGGAAGCTTTCTTT.

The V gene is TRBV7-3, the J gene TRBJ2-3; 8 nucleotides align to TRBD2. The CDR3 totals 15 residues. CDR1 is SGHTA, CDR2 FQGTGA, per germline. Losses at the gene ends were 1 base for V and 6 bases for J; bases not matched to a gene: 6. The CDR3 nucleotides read TGTGCCAGCAGCTTAAGTTTGCGGGAGGTCGATACGCAGTATTTT. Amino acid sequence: CASSLSLREVDTQYF.

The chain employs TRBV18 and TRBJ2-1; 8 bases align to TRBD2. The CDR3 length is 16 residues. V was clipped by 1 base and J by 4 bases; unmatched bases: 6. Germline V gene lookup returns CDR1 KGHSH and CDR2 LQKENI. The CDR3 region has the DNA TGTGCCAGCTCACCACGTATTAGCGGGGAATACAATGAGCAGTTCTTC. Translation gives CASSPRISGEYNEQFF.

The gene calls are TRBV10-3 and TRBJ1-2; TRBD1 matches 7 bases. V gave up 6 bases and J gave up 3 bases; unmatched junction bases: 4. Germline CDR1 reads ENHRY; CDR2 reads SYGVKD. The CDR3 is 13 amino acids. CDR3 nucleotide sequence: TGTGCCATCAGGGGACAGACCGACTATGGCTACACCTTC. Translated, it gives CAIRGQTDYGYTF.

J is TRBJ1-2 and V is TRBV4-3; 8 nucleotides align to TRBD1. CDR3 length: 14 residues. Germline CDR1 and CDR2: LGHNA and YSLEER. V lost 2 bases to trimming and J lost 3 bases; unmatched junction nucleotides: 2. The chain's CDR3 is CASSQNRGDYGYTF. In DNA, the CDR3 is TGCGCCAGCAGCCAAAACAGGGGGGACTATGGCTACACCTTC.

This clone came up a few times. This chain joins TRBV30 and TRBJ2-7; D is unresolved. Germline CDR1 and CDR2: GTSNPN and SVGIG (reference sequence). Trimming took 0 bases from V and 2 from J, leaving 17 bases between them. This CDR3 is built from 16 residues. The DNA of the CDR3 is TGTGCCTGGAGTGTAGGAGTTGGCCGTCTAACCTACGAGCAGTACTTC. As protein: CAWSVGVGRLTYEQYF.

The CDR3 is CASSLGDRAQETQYF. The CDR3 nucleotides read TGCGCCAGCAGCTTGGGGGACAGGGCCCAAGAGACCCAGTACTTC. The chain carries TRBV5-1 and TRBJ2-5; 9 nucleotides agree with TRBD1. The CDR3 extends over 15 amino acids. Germline CDR1 is SGHRS and CDR2 is YFSETQ. Trimming cost V 0 bases and J 1 base; bases outside gene matches: 1.

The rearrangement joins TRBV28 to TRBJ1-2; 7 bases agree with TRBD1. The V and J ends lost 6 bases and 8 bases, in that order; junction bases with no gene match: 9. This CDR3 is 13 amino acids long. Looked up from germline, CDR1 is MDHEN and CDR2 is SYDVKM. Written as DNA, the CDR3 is TGTGCCAGCAGCCCCGACAGGGTAAAAGGCTACACCTTC. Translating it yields CASSPDRVKGYTF.

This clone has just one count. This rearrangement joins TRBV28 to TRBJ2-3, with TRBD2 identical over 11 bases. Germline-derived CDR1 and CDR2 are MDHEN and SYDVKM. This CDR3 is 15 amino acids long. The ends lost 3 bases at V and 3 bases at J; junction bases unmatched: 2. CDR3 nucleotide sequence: TGTGCCAGCAGTTTTAGCGGGGGGGGGACAGATACGCAGTATTTT. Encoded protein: CASSFSGGGTDTQYF.

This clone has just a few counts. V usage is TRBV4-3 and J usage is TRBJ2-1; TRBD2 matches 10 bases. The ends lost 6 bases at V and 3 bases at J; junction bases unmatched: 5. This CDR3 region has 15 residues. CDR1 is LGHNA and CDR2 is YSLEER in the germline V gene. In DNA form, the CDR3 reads TGCGCCAGCAGTTACGGACTAGCGGTCTACAATGAGCAGTTCTTC. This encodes CASSYGLAVYNEQFF.

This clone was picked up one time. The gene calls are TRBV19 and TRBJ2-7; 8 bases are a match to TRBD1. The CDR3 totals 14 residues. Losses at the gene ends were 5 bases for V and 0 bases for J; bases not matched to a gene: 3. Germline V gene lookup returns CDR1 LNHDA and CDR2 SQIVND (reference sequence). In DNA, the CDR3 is TGTGCCAGTAGTGACAGGGGCTTCTCCTACGAGCAGTACTTC. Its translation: CASSDRGFSYEQYF.

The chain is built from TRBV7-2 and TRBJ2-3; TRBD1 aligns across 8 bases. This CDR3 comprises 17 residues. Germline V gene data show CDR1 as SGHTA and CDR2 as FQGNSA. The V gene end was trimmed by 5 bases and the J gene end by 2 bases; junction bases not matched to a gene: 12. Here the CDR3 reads CASSLQGTGGVTDTQYF. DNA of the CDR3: TGTGCCAGCAGCCTACAAGGAACAGGGGGAGTCACAGATACGCAGTATTTT.

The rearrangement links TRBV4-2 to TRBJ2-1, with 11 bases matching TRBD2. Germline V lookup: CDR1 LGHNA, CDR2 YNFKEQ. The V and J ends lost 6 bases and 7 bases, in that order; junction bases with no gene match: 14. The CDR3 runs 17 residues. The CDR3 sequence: CASSRSKLAGEGNEQFF. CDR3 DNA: TGTGCCAGCAGTCGATCCAAACTAGCGGGAGAGGGTAATGAGCAGTTCTTC.

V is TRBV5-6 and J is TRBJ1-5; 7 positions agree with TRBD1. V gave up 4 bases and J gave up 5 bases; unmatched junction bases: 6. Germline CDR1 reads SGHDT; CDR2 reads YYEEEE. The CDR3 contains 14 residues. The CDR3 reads CASSHGTVDQPQHF. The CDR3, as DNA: TGTGCCAGCAGCCACGGGACAGTTGATCAGCCCCAGCATTTT.

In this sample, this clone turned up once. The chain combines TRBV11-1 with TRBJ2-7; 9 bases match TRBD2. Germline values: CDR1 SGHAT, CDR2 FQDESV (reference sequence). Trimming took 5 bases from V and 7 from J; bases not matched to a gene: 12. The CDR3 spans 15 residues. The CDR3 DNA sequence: TGTGCCAGCAGCCAATTTAGCGGGAGCTCGGGGGAGCAGTACTTC. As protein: CASSQFSGSSGEQYF.

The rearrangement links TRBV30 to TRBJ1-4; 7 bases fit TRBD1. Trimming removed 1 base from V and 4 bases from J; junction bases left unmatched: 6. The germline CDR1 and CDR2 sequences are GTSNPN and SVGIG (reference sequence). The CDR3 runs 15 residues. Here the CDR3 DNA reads TGTGCCTGGAGTGCACAGGGGAGGTTTAATGAAAAACTGTTTTTT. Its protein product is CAWSAQGRFNEKLFF. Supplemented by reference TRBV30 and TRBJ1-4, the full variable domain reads SQTIHQWPATLVQPVGSPLSLECTVEGTSNPNLYWYRQAAGRGLQLLFYSVGIGQISSEVPQNLSASRPQDRQFILSSKKLLLSDSGFYLCAWSAQGRFNEKLFFGSGTQLSVL.

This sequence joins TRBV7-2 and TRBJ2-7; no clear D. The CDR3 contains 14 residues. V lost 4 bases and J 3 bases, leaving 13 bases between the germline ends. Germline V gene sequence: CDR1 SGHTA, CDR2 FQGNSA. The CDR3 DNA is TGTGCCAGCAGCTCCTTTCTGAGGCTCTACGAGCAGTACTTC. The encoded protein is CASSSFLRLYEQYF.

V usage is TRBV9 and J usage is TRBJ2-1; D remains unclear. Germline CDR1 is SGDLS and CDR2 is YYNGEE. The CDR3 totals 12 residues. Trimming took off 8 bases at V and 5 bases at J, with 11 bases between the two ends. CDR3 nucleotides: TGTGCCAGTGGCGGAACCCACAATGAGCAGTTCTTC. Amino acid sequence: CASGGTHNEQFF.

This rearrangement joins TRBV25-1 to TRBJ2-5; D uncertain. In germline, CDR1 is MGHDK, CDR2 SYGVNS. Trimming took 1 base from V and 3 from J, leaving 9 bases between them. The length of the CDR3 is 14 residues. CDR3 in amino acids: CASSELSFEETQYF. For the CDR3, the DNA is TGTGCCAGCAGTGAATTGTCCTTCGAAGAGACCCAGTACTTC. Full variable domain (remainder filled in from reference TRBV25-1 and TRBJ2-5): EADIYQTPRYLVIGTGKKITLECSQTMGHDKMYWYQQDPGMELHLIHYSYGVNSTEKGDLSSESTVSRIRTEHFPLTLESARPSHTSQYLCASSELSFEETQYFGPGTRLLVL.

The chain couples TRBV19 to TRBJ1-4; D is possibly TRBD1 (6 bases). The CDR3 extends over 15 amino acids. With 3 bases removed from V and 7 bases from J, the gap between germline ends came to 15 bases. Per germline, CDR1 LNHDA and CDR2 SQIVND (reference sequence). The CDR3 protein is CASSIVGAPSEKLFF. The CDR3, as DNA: TGTGCCAGTAGTATTGTGGGGGCGCCCAGTGAAAAACTGTTTTTT.

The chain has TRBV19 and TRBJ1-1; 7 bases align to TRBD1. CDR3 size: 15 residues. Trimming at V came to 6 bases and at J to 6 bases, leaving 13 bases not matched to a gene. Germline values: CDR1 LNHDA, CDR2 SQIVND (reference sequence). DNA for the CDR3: TGTGCCAGTAGGGGCCGGGACAGCCCTTTGCCTGAAGCTTTCTTT. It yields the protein CASRGRDSPLPEAFF.

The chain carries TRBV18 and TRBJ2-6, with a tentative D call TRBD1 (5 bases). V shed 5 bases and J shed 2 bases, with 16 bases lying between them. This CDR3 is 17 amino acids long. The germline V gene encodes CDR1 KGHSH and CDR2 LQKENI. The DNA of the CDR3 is TGTGCCAGCTCATCGTCTCCGGCAGGGCCTGGGGCCAACGTCCTGACTTTC. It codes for CASSSSPAGPGANVLTF.

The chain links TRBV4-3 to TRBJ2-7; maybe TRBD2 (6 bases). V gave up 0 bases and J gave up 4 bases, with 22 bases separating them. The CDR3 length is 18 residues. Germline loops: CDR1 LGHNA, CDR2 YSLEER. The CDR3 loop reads CASSQDWPGGVGLYEQYF. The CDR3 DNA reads TGCGCCAGCAGCCAAGATTGGCCCGGGGGAGTTGGTCTATACGAGCAGTACTTC.

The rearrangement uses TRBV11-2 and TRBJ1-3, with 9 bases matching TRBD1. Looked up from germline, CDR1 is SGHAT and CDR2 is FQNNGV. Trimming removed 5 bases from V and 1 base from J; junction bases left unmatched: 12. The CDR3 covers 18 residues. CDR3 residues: CASSVFRDRVTSGNTIYF. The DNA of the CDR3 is TGTGCCAGCAGCGTCTTCCGGGACAGGGTTACTTCTGGAAACACCATATATTTT. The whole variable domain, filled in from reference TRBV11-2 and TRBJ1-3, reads EAGVAQSPRYKIIEKRQSVAFWCNPISGHATLYWYQQILGQGPKLLIQFQNNGVVDDSQLPKDRFSAERLKGVDSTLKIQPAKLEDSAVYLCASSVFRDRVTSGNTIYFGEGSWLTVV.

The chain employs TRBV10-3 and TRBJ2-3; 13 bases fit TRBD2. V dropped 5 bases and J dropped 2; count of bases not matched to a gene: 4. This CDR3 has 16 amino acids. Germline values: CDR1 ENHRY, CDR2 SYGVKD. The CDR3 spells CAISRTSGSITDTQYF. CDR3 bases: TGTGCCATCAGTCGGACTAGCGGGAGTATCACAGATACGCAGTATTTT.

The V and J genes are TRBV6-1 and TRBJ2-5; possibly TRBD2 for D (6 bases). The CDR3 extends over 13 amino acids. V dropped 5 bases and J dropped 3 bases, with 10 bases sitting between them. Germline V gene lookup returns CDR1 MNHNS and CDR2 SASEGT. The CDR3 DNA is TGTGCCAGCAGTCCCTGGGGGGAAGAGACCCAGTACTTC. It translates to CASSPWGEETQYF.

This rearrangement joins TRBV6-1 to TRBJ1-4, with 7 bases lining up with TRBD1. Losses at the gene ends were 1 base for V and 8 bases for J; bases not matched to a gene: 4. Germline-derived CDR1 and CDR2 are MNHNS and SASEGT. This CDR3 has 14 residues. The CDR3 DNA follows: TGTGCCAGCAGTGAAGGGGGCAGGGGGGAAAAACTGTTTTTT. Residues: CASSEGGRGEKLFF.

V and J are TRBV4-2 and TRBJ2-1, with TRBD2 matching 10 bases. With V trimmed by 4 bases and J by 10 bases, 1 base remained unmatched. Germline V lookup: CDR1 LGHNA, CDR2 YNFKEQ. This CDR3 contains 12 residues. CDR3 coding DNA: TGTGCCAGCAGCCTGACTAGCGGGGAGCAGTTCTTC. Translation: CASSLTSGEQFF.

The CDR3 DNA reads TGTGCCAGCAGTGAATTGAGCGGGGTGGGGTCCTACAATGAGCAGTTCTTC. It translates to CASSELSGVGSYNEQFF. This chain connects TRBV25-1 to TRBJ2-1; 7 bases are a match to TRBD2. CDR3 length: 17 amino acids. Germline V gene sequence: CDR1 MGHDK, CDR2 SYGVNS. J gave up 1 base and V 1 base, and 7 bases lay outside the gene matches. The full variable domain, its missing parts supplied by reference TRBV25-1 and TRBJ2-1, is EADIYQTPRYLVIGTGKKITLECSQTMGHDKMYWYQQDPGMELHLIHYSYGVNSTEKGDLSSESTVSRIRTEHFPLTLESARPSHTSQYLCASSELSGVGSYNEQFFGPGTRLTVL.

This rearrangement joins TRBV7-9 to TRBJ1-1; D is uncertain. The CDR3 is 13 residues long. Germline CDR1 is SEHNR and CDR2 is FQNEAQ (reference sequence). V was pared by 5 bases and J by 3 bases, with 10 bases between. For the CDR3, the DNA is TGTGCCAGCAGCAGTCAACCAGACACTGAAGCTTTCTTT. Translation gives CASSSQPDTEAFF.